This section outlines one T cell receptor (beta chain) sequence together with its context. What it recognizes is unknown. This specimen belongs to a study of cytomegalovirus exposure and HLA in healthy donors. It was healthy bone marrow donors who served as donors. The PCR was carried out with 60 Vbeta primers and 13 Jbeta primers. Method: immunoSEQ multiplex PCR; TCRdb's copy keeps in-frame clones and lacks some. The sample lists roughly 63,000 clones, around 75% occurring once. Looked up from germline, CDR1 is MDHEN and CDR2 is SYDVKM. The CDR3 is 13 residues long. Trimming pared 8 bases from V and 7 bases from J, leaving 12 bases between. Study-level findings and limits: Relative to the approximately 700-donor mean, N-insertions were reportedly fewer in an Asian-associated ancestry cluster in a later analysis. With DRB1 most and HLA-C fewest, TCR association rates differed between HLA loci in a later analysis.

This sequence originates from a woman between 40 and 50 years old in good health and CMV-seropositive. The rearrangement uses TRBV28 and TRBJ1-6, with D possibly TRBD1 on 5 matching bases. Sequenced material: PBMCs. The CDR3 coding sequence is TGTGCCAGCGGAGGGACGGGGAATTCACCCCTCCACTTT. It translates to CASGGTGNSPLHF. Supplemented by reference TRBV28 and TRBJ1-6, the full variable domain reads DVKVTQSSRYLVKRTGEKVFLECVQDMDHENMFWYRQDPGLGLRLIYFSYDVKMKEKGDIPEGYSVSREKKERFSLILESASTNQTSMYLCASGGTGNSPLHFGNGTRLTVT.